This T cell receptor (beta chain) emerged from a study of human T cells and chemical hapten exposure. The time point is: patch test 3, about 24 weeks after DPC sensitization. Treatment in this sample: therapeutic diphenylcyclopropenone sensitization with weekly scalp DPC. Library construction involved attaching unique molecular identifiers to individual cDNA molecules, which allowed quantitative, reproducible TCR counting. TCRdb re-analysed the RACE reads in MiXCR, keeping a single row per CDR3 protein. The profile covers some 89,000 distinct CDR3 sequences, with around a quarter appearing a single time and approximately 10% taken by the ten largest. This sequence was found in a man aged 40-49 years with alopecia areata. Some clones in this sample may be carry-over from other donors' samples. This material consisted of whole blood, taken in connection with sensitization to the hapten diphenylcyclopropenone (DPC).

The CDR3 sequence: CASSRTRTGELFF. The DNA for the CDR3 is TGTGCCAGCAGTCGAACTAGGACCGGGGAGCTGTTTTTT. This chain links TRBV12-3 or TRBV12-4 with TRBJ2-2; D is possibly TRBD2 (5 bases). This CDR3 is built from 13 residues. V shed 5 bases and J shed 5 bases, with 9 bases lying between them.